The present T cell receptor beta chain was sequenced within a study of PD-L1 blockade in urothelial cancer. The CDR3 runs to 14 residues. CDR1 MNHNS and CDR2 SASEGT come from the germline V gene. V was trimmed by 4 bases and J by 4 bases, leaving 13 bases between them. Measured with immunoSEQ multiplex PCR; TCRdb has only the in-frame clones, and not every one. The sample yields 55,000 to 70,000 clones, roughly 80% seen once. Urothelial carcinoma affected the patients, and it was locally advanced or metastatic. The chain links TRBV6-1 to TRBJ1-1; weak D call: TRBD1 (6 bases). The material sequenced was PBMCs, taken around atezolizumab (anti-PD-L1) treatment. The sequence was collected from a man in his 70s with urothelial cancer. CDR3 nucleotide sequence: TGTGCCAGCAGTGTCGTCTCACAGGGCACTGAAGCTTTCTTT. Protein product: CASSVVSQGTEAFF.